This TCR beta chain was recorded in a study of blood T cell repertoires in COVID-19. As handled by the study authors: Reference gene primer amplification gave nucleated cell count estimates. Method: immunoSEQ multiplex PCR; TCRdb's copy keeps in-frame clones and lacks some. V, J and clone size derive from that table, while D and trimming were established from the DNA sequence. This table holds roughly 150,000 clones, over 70% found once. The CDR3 has 16 residues. V lost 4 bases, J lost 6 bases, and 10 bases stayed unmatched. Germline values: CDR1 SGHTA, CDR2 FQGNSA. The V call is TRBV7-2, the J call TRBJ2-3; 10 bases are a match to TRBD1. The TCR was taken from an elderly woman with active or convalescent COVID-19. The sample was peripheral blood. CDR3 bases: TGTGCCAGCAGCTCAAGGAGGGGACAGGGGTCGGATACGCAGTATTTT. It translates to CASSSRRGQGSDTQYF.